The 23 T cell receptor beta chains in this list originate from one sample, sequenced in a study of shared clonotypes between healthy human individuals. Sequenced by immunoSEQ multiplex PCR; TCRdb stores in-frame clones only, minus some. The table records about 1.5 million clones, roughly 96% of them present only once. Specimen: naive CD4+ T cells sorted from blood. Stated subset: CD45RA+ positively selected. The receptors originated from a man aged 25-45 years in good health.

V usage is TRBV28 and J usage is TRBJ2-2, with 9 bases identical to TRBD1. Germline CDR1 reads MDHEN; CDR2 reads SYDVKM. There are 15 residues in the CDR3. Trimming removed 5 bases from V and 5 bases from J; junction bases left unmatched: 6. The chain's CDR3 is CASSENRGLTGELFF. In nucleotides, the CDR3 is TGTGCCAGCAGTGAGAACAGGGGGCTAACCGGGGAGCTGTTTTTT.

The count of this clone is one. The chain employs TRBV5-1 and TRBJ1-2; TRBD1 matches at 7 bases. The CDR3 runs to 15 residues. Germline CDR1 SGHRS, CDR2 YFSETQ. V shed 0 bases and J 0 bases; nucleotides not matched to a gene: 2. CDR3 DNA sequence: TGCGCCAGCAGCTTGGCGGGACAGCCTAACTATGGCTACACCTTC. Its protein is CASSLAGQPNYGYTF.

The rearrangement links TRBV2 to TRBJ2-7; tentative D call: TRBD1 (6 bases). The V end lost 7 bases, the J end lost 3 bases, and 16 bases lay between the germline ends. This CDR3 region has 14 residues. Looked up from germline, CDR1 is SNHLY and CDR2 is FYNNEI. The CDR3 DNA sequence: TGTGCCAGCATGCGAACCGGGACAAACTACGAGCAGTACTTC. This sequence encodes CASMRTGTNYEQYF.

The chain links TRBV6-1 to TRBJ1-5; D remains unclear. The germline CDR1 and CDR2 sequences are MNHNS and SASEGT. Deletions cut 7 bases from V and 7 bases from J, with 14 bases between. The CDR3 is made up of 13 amino acids. This CDR3 reads CASIRYRGQPQHF. The CDR3, as DNA: TGTGCCAGCATTCGTTACAGAGGGCAGCCCCAGCATTTT.

The CDR3 DNA reads as TGTGCCAGCAGCTTAGCCGGGCTAGCGGGAGGGCTAAGCTCAGGTGAGCAGTTCTTC. As protein: CASSLAGLAGGLSSGEQFF. The rearrangement links TRBV7-6 to TRBJ2-1; 12 positions match TRBD2. This CDR3 is built from 19 residues. Germline lookup yields CDR1 SGHVS and CDR2 FNYEAQ. J lost 9 bases, V lost 0 bases, and 15 bases had no gene match.

This chain joins TRBV28 and TRBJ2-1, with a possible D match to TRBD2 (6 bases). The V gene's germline CDR1 is MDHEN and CDR2 SYDVKM. V was trimmed by 3 bases and J by 7 bases, leaving 19 bases between them. The CDR3 is made up of 16 amino acids. CDR3 sequence (DNA): TGTGCCAGCAGTTTCCTCAGCGGAGGGTACGGAAATGAGCAGTTCTTC. Its translation: CASSFLSGGYGNEQFF. The entire variable domain, with the rest obtained from reference TRBV28 and TRBJ2-1, is as follows: DVKVTQSSRYLVKRTGEKVFLECVQDMDHENMFWYRQDPGLGLRLIYFSYDVKMKEKGDIPEGYSVSREKKERFSLILESASTNQTSMYLCASSFLSGGYGNEQFFGPGTRLTVL.

V and J are TRBV28 and TRBJ2-7; TRBD2 matches at 7 bases. The V segment lost 7 bases and the J segment 7 bases; nucleotides outside the gene matches: 10. Per germline, CDR1 MDHEN and CDR2 SYDVKM. The CDR3 has 13 residues. The CDR3 protein is CASTSGREWEQYF. As DNA, the CDR3 is TGTGCCAGCACCTCCGGGCGGGAGTGGGAGCAGTACTTC.

This chain uses TRBV7-9 with TRBJ2-2, with D perhaps matching TRBD1 (5 bases). The ends were cut back, 5 bases at V and 6 bases at J, with 10 bases in the middle. The CDR3 consists of 13 residues. The germline gives CDR1 SEHNR, CDR2 FQNEAQ (reference sequence). The CDR3 bases are TGTGCCAGCAGCATTGCAGGGTCCGGGGAGCTGTTTTTT. Translated: CASSIAGSGELFF.

This clone was seen only once. The chain joins TRBV27 to TRBJ1-3; perhaps TRBD1 as D (6 bases). V was trimmed by 5 bases and J by 2 bases, leaving 13 bases between them. The germline V gene has CDR1 MNHEY and CDR2 SMNVEV (reference sequence). The CDR3 consists of 15 residues. As DNA, the CDR3 is TGTGCCAGCAGTCCTGGGACATTCACTGGAAACACCATATATTTT. Translated, it gives CASSPGTFTGNTIYF.

The V call is TRBV7-8, the J call TRBJ2-1; 14 positions match TRBD2. The V and J ends lost 2 bases and 1 base, in that order; junction bases with no gene match: 7. The CDR3 totals 19 residues. CDR1 is SGHVS, CDR2 FQNEAQ, per germline. CDR3 sequence: CASSLWGLAGDRSYNEQFF. The CDR3 DNA follows: TGTGCCAGCAGCTTATGGGGACTAGCGGGAGATAGGTCCTACAATGAGCAGTTCTTC.

The chain recombines TRBV5-1 with TRBJ2-5, with 9 bases that match TRBD2. V lost 0 bases, J lost 2 bases, and 5 bases stayed unmatched. Germline V gene sequence: CDR1 SGHRS, CDR2 YFSETQ. The CDR3 sequence is 16 residues long. The CDR3 spells CASSLVMTSGQETQYF. CDR3 nucleotides: TGCGCCAGCAGCTTGGTTATGACTAGCGGACAAGAGACCCAGTACTTC.

The chain links TRBV28 to TRBJ1-2, with TRBD1 as a possible D gene (5 bases). The CDR3 sequence is 13 residues long. Trimming shortened V by 3 bases and J by 3 bases, and 8 bases separated the two germline ends. Germline V gene data show CDR1 as MDHEN and CDR2 as SYDVKM. In DNA, the CDR3 is TGTGCCAGCAGTTTGTCACAGGACTATGGCTACACCTTC. This gives the protein CASSLSQDYGYTF.

This CDR3 reads CASKKGLAGDNEQFF. The CDR3 DNA reads TGTGCCAGCAAAAAAGGACTAGCGGGTGACAATGAGCAGTTCTTC. This chain joins TRBV7-2 and TRBJ2-1, with 11 bases identical to TRBD2. The CDR3 totals 15 residues. The germline gives CDR1 SGHTA, CDR2 FQGNSA. The V and J ends lost 7 bases and 5 bases, in that order; junction bases with no gene match: 7.

The rearrangement links TRBV11-2 to TRBJ2-3; 12 bases align to TRBD2. After removal of 5 bases from V and 5 bases from J, the junction contained 5 bases not matched to a gene. The CDR3 totals 15 residues. CDR1 and CDR2 from the germline V gene are SGHAT and FQNNGV. The CDR3 loop reads CASSPGLAGIDTQYF. The CDR3 DNA reads as TGTGCCAGCAGCCCGGGACTAGCGGGTATAGATACGCAGTATTTT.

This chain joins TRBV7-6 and TRBJ2-1, with 9 bases that match TRBD2. The trim removed 0 bases at V and 1 base at J, leaving 7 bases unmatched. This CDR3 has 18 amino acids. Germline CDR1 and CDR2: SGHVS and FNYEAQ. CDR3 residues: CASSLAPDAGGSYNEQFF. The CDR3 bases are TGTGCCAGCAGCTTAGCCCCCGATGCGGGAGGGTCCTACAATGAGCAGTTCTTC.

The chain links TRBV27 to TRBJ2-1, with D unresolved. Trimming removed 5 bases at V and 6 bases at J, with 17 bases between. Germline V gives CDR1 MNHEY, CDR2 SMNVEV (reference sequence). This CDR3 is built from 15 residues. The CDR3 coding sequence is TGTGCCAGCAGTCGTCCGCCCATAGGCACCAATGAGCAGTTCTTC. Protein: CASSRPPIGTNEQFF.

The V and J genes are TRBV5-1 and TRBJ1-4; TRBD1 matches 7 bases. Germline lookup yields CDR1 SGHRS and CDR2 YFSETQ. The CDR3 contains 15 residues. V trimming: 4 bases; J trimming: 7 bases; junction bases outside the gene matches: 10. The CDR3 nucleotides are TGCGCCAGCAGCGGGAACAGGGGAAACGGTGAAAAACTGTTTTTT. Translation: CASSGNRGNGEKLFF. The whole variable domain, remainder taken from reference TRBV5-1 and TRBJ1-4, is KAGVTQTPRYLIKTRGQQVTLSCSPISGHRSVSWYQQTPGQGLQFLFEYFSETQRNKGNFPGRFSGRQFSNSRSEMNVSTLELGDSALYLCASSGNRGNGEKLFFGSGTQLSVL.

This clone was recorded once. The rearrangement links TRBV5-6 to TRBJ1-5, with a tentative D call TRBD1 (5 bases). V lost 0 bases and J lost 5, with 9 bases in between. CDR1 is SGHDT, CDR2 YYEEEE, per germline. The CDR3 has 14 amino acids. The CDR3 region is CASSLGQRDQPQHF. For the CDR3, the DNA is TGTGCCAGCAGCTTGGGACAGCGAGATCAGCCCCAGCATTTT.

This rearrangement joins TRBV11-2 to TRBJ2-4; 9 bases agree with TRBD1. The trim removed 5 bases at V and 6 bases at J, leaving 11 bases unmatched. Germline V lookup: CDR1 SGHAT, CDR2 FQNNGV. CDR3 length: 16 residues. CDR3 protein: CASSPRQGVRRNIQYF. The CDR3 DNA is TGTGCCAGCAGCCCGAGACAGGGGGTTCGGAGAAACATTCAGTACTTC.

The chain is built from TRBV6-5 and TRBJ2-5; D is uncertain. Trimming stripped 2 bases from V and 5 bases from J, with 18 bases between. The V gene's germline CDR1 is MNHEY and CDR2 SVGAGI. The CDR3 totals 16 residues. CDR3 DNA: TGTGCCAGCAGTTACCTGTCGAACGGAATGGGGGAGACCCAGTACTTC. It is translated as CASSYLSNGMGETQYF.

The chain uses TRBV27 and TRBJ1-2; TRBD1 is a possible D gene (5 bases). Germline-derived CDR1 and CDR2 are MNHEY and SMNVEV (reference sequence). The CDR3 is made up of 19 amino acids. V was clipped by 1 base and J by 1 base, with 22 bases between them. The CDR3 region has the DNA TGTGCCAGCAGTTTATTCGGCCAGGCCTTCTCTGGGGGTAACTATGGCTACACCTTC. It yields the protein CASSLFGQAFSGGNYGYTF.

This chain connects TRBV10-1 to TRBJ2-1; 10 nucleotides agree with TRBD2. The CDR3 runs 13 residues. The V segment lost 8 bases and the J segment 8 bases; nucleotides outside the gene matches: 6. Germline assignment: CDR1 WNHNN and CDR2 SYGVQD (reference sequence). The CDR3 nucleotides read TGCGCCAGCGCCGCTAGCGGGAGTGATGAGCAGTTCTTC. It specifies CASAASGSDEQFF.

The chain is built from TRBV19 and TRBJ1-2; D is unresolved. Trimming removed 4 bases from V and 5 bases from J, with 14 bases in between. The CDR3 contains 14 residues. CDR1 LNHDA and CDR2 SQIVND come from the germline V gene (reference sequence). The CDR3 here is CASSRFDGRYGYTF. The CDR3 coding sequence is TGTGCCAGTAGTAGGTTCGACGGCAGGTATGGCTACACCTTC.